This entry lists 17 T cell receptor beta chains sequenced from one sample in a study of human T cells and chemical hapten exposure. As for time point: pre-sensitization, week 0. Treatment reported: therapeutic diphenylcyclopropenone sensitization with weekly scalp DPC. TCRdb passed the RACE reads through MiXCR, listing each CDR3 protein once. The table includes under 200,000 distinct CDR3 sequences, around 30% detected once. Sample: whole blood, taken in connection with sensitization to the hapten diphenylcyclopropenone (DPC). The receptor set was obtained from a woman aged 30 to 39 with alopecia areata. Some clones in this sample may be carry-over from other donors' samples.

V usage is TRBV30 and J usage is TRBJ1-1; D is unresolved. The V end was cut by 0 bases, the J end by 9 bases, with 8 bases between. Germline CDR1 reads GTSNPN; CDR2 reads SVGIG (reference sequence). CDR3 length: 11 residues. CDR3 sequence reads: CAWSVTGKAFF. The CDR3 DNA is TGTGCCTGGAGTGTAACGGGAAAAGCTTTCTTT.

The J gene is TRBJ1-1, the V gene TRBV4-1, with D possibly being TRBD1 (5 bases). Germline values: CDR1 MGHRA, CDR2 YSYEKL. The V and J ends lost 0 bases and 7 bases respectively, with 12 bases between them. The CDR3 runs to 14 residues. The CDR3 sequence: CASSQEAGRSEAFF. In nucleotides, the CDR3 is TGCGCCAGCAGCCAAGAAGCAGGGAGGAGTGAAGCTTTCTTT.

The genes are TRBV20-1 and TRBJ2-2; a possible D gene is TRBD2 (6 bases). The CDR3 runs 15 residues. V was trimmed by 0 bases and J by 3 bases, leaving 11 bases between them. The V gene's germline CDR1 is DFQATT and CDR2 SNEGSKA (reference sequence). CDR3 nucleotides: TGCAGTGCTAGAGATCGTCGGGAGCACACCGGGGAGCTGTTTTTT. Protein product: CSARDRREHTGELFF.

This clonotype was found a few times. The genes are TRBV18 and TRBJ2-1; 11 nucleotides match TRBD2. The CDR3 covers 17 residues. CDR1 is KGHSH and CDR2 is LQKENI in the germline V gene. After removal of 3 bases from V and 1 base from J, the junction contained 5 bases not matched to a gene. The CDR3 bases are TGTGCCAGCTCACCGTCTAGCGGGAGGCTTTCCTACAATGAGCAGTTCTTC. Protein product: CASSPSSGRLSYNEQFF.

This clonotype was counted a few times. This chain uses TRBV27 with TRBJ2-7, with TRBD2 as a possible D gene (5 bases). The V gene's germline CDR1 is MNHEY and CDR2 SMNVEV (reference sequence). V shed 5 bases and J shed 3 bases, with 11 bases lying between them. This CDR3 region has 13 residues. The CDR3, as DNA: TGTGCCAGCAGTCCCTCCGGGATCTACGAGCAGTACTTC. It translates to CASSPSGIYEQYF.

This sequence joins TRBV18 and TRBJ1-1; TRBD1 might be the D (5 bases). Germline V gives CDR1 KGHSH, CDR2 LQKENI. The CDR3 sequence is 15 residues long. V was shortened by 2 bases and J by 5 bases, with 15 bases between the two germline ends. The CDR3 loop reads CASSPEAGFVTEAFF. CDR3 coding DNA: TGTGCCAGCTCACCAGAGGCAGGGTTTGTTACTGAAGCTTTCTTT.

The genes are TRBV10-3 and TRBJ2-3, with unresolved D. Trimming removed 6 bases at V and 3 bases at J, with 4 bases between. Germline V gives CDR1 ENHRY, CDR2 SYGVKD. The CDR3 sequence is 11 residues long. CDR3 sequence: CAIRETDTQYF. CDR3 DNA: TGTGCCATCAGGGAAACAGATACGCAGTATTTT.

This clonotype was seen only a few times. This rearrangement joins TRBV10-3 to TRBJ2-1; D gene uncertain. V was trimmed by 3 bases and J by 3 bases, leaving 9 bases between them. CDR1 and CDR2 from the germline V gene are ENHRY and SYGVKD. CDR3 size: 14 residues. The CDR3 reads CAISDGFNYNEQFF. CDR3 bases: TGTGCCATCAGTGATGGTTTCAACTACAATGAGCAGTTCTTC.

The V and J genes are TRBV5-1 and TRBJ2-7; a weak D match, TRBD2 (6 bases). The germline gives CDR1 SGHRS, CDR2 YFSETQ. V lost 0 bases and J 3 bases, leaving 13 bases between the germline ends. This CDR3 comprises 15 residues. The CDR3 region is CASSLELASGYEQYF. The DNA for the CDR3 is TGCGCCAGCAGCTTGGAACTAGCCTCTGGCTACGAGCAGTACTTC.

This clonotype was detected a few times. J is TRBJ1-3 and V is TRBV9, with D uncertain. The CDR3 consists of 11 residues. Germline loops: CDR1 SGDLS, CDR2 YYNGEE. The V end lost 7 bases, the J end lost 3 bases, and 5 bases lay between the germline ends. The CDR3 nucleotides read TGTGCCAGCGGCGATGGAAACACCATATATTTT. Encoded protein: CASGDGNTIYF. Filled out from reference TRBV9 and TRBJ1-3, the complete variable domain reads DSGVTQTPKHLITATGQRVTLRCSPRSGDLSVYWYQQSLDQGLQFLIQYYNGEERAKGNILERFSAQQFPDLHSELNLSSLELGDSALYFCASGDGNTIYFGEGSWLTVV.

This CDR3 reads CSVLTGSSHEQYF. In DNA, the CDR3 is TGCAGCGTTTTGACCGGGAGTTCGCACGAGCAGTACTTC. The gene calls are TRBV29-1 and TRBJ2-7; perhaps TRBD2 as D (6 bases). The germline V gene has CDR1 SQVTM and CDR2 ANQGSEA. The CDR3 sequence is 13 residues long. Trimming pared 5 bases from V and 5 bases from J, leaving 16 bases between.

This clonotype was seen only a few times. V and J are TRBV28 and TRBJ1-2; TRBD1 might be the D (5 bases). This CDR3 contains 13 residues. V was shortened by 6 bases and J by 4 bases, with 12 bases between the two germline ends. CDR1 is MDHEN, CDR2 SYDVKM, per germline. CDR3 coding DNA: TGTGCCAGCAGCCCACAGGCTTTCTATGGCTACACCTTC. This codes for CASSPQAFYGYTF.

This clonotype was found many times. The CDR3 here is CASSVRGYNEQFF. In DNA form, the CDR3 reads TGTGCCAGCAGCGTTCGGGGTTACAATGAGCAGTTCTTC. The gene calls are TRBV7-9 and TRBJ2-1; TRBD2 might be the D (5 bases). CDR3 length equals 13 residues. The germline CDR1 and CDR2 sequences are SEHNR and FQNEAQ (reference sequence). Trimming took off 5 bases at V and 4 bases at J, with 9 bases between the two ends.

V gene TRBV7-2 combines with J gene TRBJ1-1; TRBD1 matches 7 bases. The ends lost 4 bases at V and 3 bases at J; junction bases unmatched: 5. This CDR3 has 14 residues. Germline V gene lookup returns CDR1 SGHTA and CDR2 FQGNSA. CDR3 in DNA: TGTGCCAGCAGCTCACAGGGGAAATACACTGAAGCTTTCTTT. It specifies CASSSQGKYTEAFF.

This chain uses TRBV2 with TRBJ1-1, with a weak D call TRBD1 (6 bases). Germline V CDR1 and CDR2: SNHLY, FYNNEI. The V and J ends lost 3 bases and 1 base respectively, with 12 bases between them. This CDR3 spans 15 amino acids. The CDR3 DNA follows: TGTGCCAGCAGTGACGGGACAACGGGGAACACTGAAGCTTTCTTT. Translated, it gives CASSDGTTGNTEAFF. Variable domain in full (rest from reference TRBV2 and TRBJ1-1): EPEVTQTPSHQVTQMGQEVILRCVPISNHLYFYWYRQILGQKVEFLVSFYNNEISEKSEIFDDQFSVERPDGSNFTLKIRSTKLEDSAMYFCASSDGTTGNTEAFFGQGTRLTVV.

About this clonotype: This CDR3 is missing its conserved last phenylalanine or tryptophan, likely due to a read error. DNA for the CDR3: TGCAGTGCTAGAACGGGACAGGGGGCCCTAGGCTATGGCTACACCTCC. It codes for CSARTGQGALGYGYTS. This chain links TRBV20-1 with TRBJ1-2; 12 bases map to TRBD1. Germline CDR1 DFQATT, CDR2 SNEGSKA (reference sequence). This CDR3 contains 16 residues. The junction had 8 bases not matched to a gene; V was cut back by 2 bases and J by 4 bases.

The chain couples TRBV4-1 to TRBJ2-1, with D unclear. The CDR3 runs to 17 residues. Germline V gene sequence: CDR1 MGHRA, CDR2 YSYEKL. Trimming cost V 1 base and J 3 bases, with 16 bases left between them. CDR3 residues: CASSQAPSADDYNEQFF. The CDR3 nucleotides are TGCGCCAGCAGCCAAGCTCCTTCCGCGGACGACTACAATGAGCAGTTCTTC.